This T cell receptor (beta chain) was sequenced in a study of blood T cells in healthy people across ages (dated by TCRdb to 2014 to 2015). In terms of the full investigation: In model experiments, template switching captured roughly one uniquely barcoded TCR beta cDNA molecule for every two T cells. Using deep sequencing normalized with unique cDNA molecular identifiers, the study measured how TCR beta repertoire diversity changes with age. Donors were grouped into four age groups: young (average approximately 15 years), middle-aged (about 38), aged (62) and long-lived (roughly 80). To avoid experimental bias, donors of different ages were distributed randomly across sequencing lanes. Using the same blood draw, the study looked at two additional independent replicas of 1 million unique cDNA reads for two donors, one aged 18 to 30 and the other aged 80 or older. What the research found in general, with its limitations: A strong correlation was found between observed TCR beta diversity and the percentage of naive T cells measured by flow cytometry. Total diversity estimates from one million sequenced T cells were considered lower bounds and underestimates. Since profiling was done on bulk unsorted PBMCs, naive and antigen-experienced compartments could not be conclusively compared. As age increased, observed TCR beta diversity per million T cells dropped in a roughly linear way, and a significant reduction was already evident by age 40. The long-lived group showed more naive CD4+ T cells, fewer expanded clones and increased TCR diversity than the aged group, suggesting age selection. Donor CMV infection status was unknown, potentially confounding age-related changes in expanded clonotypes.

The library was built by means of 5' RACE. TCRdb records Illumina HiSeq 2500 as the sequencer. The second PCR ran for about 6 to 11 cycles and used a J-beta primer mix along with a sample-barcoded 5' primer. A unique molecular identifier was introduced onto each TCR beta cDNA molecule by a template-switch 5' adaptor carrying 12 random nucleotides. At least 2.5 million CDR3-containing paired-end reads were obtained from each sample. First-strand cDNA synthesis was performed from all RNA using the Mint cDNA synthesis kit, with priming by a TRBC-specific oligonucleotide. Following uracil-DNA glycosylase treatment, all cDNA underwent a first 18-cycle PCR with the universal primers M1SS and BC2_uni_R. Concerning the study's data processing: For normalization, 1 million high-quality reads were randomly selected from each sample, with every read carrying a distinct molecular identifier. Reads with shared molecular identifiers were discarded instead of being binned into consensus sequences. MiTCR, set to a Q25 quality threshold and the strictest error-elimination algorithm, was used for CDR3 identification, clonotype clustering and error correction. Lower-bound total TCR beta diversity was estimated with a nonparametric unseen species model using Euler transformation. The raw public data were reprocessed by TCRdb itself: fastp quality trimming at Q25, MiXCR clonotype calling, in-frame beta chains only. CDR3 protein sequences are deduplicated, and each keeps its most common genes and DNA. TCRdb, rather than the study authors, made the V and J calls. The sample records 850,000 to 1,000,000 distinct CDR3 sequences, around 48% of which are singletons. The ten largest clones take up about an eighth of the sample.

The CDR3, from cysteine to phenylalanine, totals 14 residues. Left in the record is the CDR3 DNA by itself, 42 bases read in frame from the first base. V and J lose 7 bases and 0 bases, and a span of 9 bases separates them. For CDR1 and CDR2, the germline V gene lists MNHEY and SVGEGT. The approximately 40 donors, aged 6 to 90 years, were systemically healthy Caucasian individuals from Russia. Approximately 9.3 milliliters of peripheral blood were collected from each donor into EDTA-treated Vacutainer tubes. Ficoll-Paque density-gradient centrifugation was used to isolate PBMCs, with at least 7 million per sample. Total RNA, at least 6 micrograms per sample, was extracted from PBMCs with Trizol reagent. For every donor, flow cytometry on a PBMC aliquot measured the percentage of naive CD45RAhigh/CD27high T cells. This clonotype was seen a handful of times. Its specific antigen is unknown. A read error may explain this, as a much larger clone is one base away.

Sample: blood. Recombination linked TRBV6-2 or TRBV6-3 to TRBJ2-2; no D segment can be confidently identified. This clonotype was obtained from a man in his thirties or forties in good health. CDR3 protein: CASNTGTNTGELFF. The nucleotide sequence is given as TGTGCCAGCAATACTGGAACGAACACCGGGGAGCTGTTTTTT.